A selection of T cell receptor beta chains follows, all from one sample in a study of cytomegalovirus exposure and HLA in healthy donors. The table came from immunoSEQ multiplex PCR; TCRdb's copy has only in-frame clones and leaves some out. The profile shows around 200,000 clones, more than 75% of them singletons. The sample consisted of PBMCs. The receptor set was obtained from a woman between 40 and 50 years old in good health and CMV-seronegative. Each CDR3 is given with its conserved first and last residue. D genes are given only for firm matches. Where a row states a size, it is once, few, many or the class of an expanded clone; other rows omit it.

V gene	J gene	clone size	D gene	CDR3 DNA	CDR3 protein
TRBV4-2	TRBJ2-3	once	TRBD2	TGTGCCAGCAGCCAAGACCTAGCGGGAGCATTCCCAGATACGCAGTATTTT	CASSQDLAGAFPDTQYF
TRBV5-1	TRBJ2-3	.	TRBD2	TGCGCCAGCAGCCCCCCGGACGGGGGGGATACGCAGTATTTT	CASSPPDGGDTQYF
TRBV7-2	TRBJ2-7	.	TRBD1	TGTGCCAGCAGCTTCGACAGGGGGTCCTACGAGCAGTACTTC	CASSFDRGSYEQYF
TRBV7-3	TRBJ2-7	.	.	TGTGCCAGCAGCTTATCAGGCTCCTACGAGCAGTACTTC	CASSLSGSYEQYF
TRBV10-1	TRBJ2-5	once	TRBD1	TGCGCCAGCCTGACAGGGGGGGAGACCCAGTACTTC	CASLTGGETQYF
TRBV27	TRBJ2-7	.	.	TGTGCCAGCAGTCCCCAGGGTTCCTACGAGCAGTACTTC	CASSPQGSYEQYF
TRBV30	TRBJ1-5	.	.	TGTGCCTGGAGCGAGTTTAGCAATCAGCCCCAGCATTTT	CAWSEFSNQPQHF
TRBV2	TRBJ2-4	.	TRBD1	TGTGCCAGCTCTCGAACCGGGACAGGGAAAAACATTCAGTACTTC	CASSRTGTGKNIQYF
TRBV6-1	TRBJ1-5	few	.	TGTGCCAGCAGTGAAGTCGGCAGGGCCTCCTTGCAGCCCCAGCATTTT	CASSEVGRASLQPQHF
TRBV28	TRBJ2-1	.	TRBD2	TGTGCCAGCAATAGCGGGAGCTCCTACAATGAGCAGTTCTTC	CASNSGSSYNEQFF
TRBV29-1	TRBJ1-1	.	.	TGCAGCGGAAGTCAGCGGCTGAACACTGAAGCTTTCTTT	CSGSQRLNTEAFF
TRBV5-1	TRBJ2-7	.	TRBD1	TGCGCCAGCAGCTTGGCCTCGGGGACAGGGACCAACGAGCAGTACTTC	CASSLASGTGTNEQYF
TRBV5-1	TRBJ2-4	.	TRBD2	TGCGCCAGCAGCCCCCGGACTAGCGGCGGGGTAAACATTCAGTACTTC	CASSPRTSGGVNIQYF
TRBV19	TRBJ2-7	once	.	TGTGCCAGTAGTATCGGGGGCTACGAGCAGTACTTC	CASSIGGYEQYF
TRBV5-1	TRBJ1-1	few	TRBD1	TGCGCCAGCAGCTTGGGACTTCCGGGACAGGGGGCGTTGAACACTGAAGCTTTCTTT	CASSLGLPGQGALNTEAFF
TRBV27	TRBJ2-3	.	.	TGTGCCAGCAGTTTCCTCACAGGGATTGGGGATACGCAGTATTTT	CASSFLTGIGDTQYF
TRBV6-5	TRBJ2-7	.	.	TGTGCCAGCTCGCCGGGGTTAAGGTCCTACGAGCAGTACTTC	CASSPGLRSYEQYF
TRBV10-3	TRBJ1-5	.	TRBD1	TGTGCCATCAGAAGGGACAGTGGGCTTCTTCAGCCCCAGCATTTT	CAIRRDSGLLQPQHF
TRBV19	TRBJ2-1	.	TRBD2	TGTGCCAGTTCGAGAAGCGGGAGGGGTACTGAGGAGTTCTTC	CASSRSGRGTEEFF
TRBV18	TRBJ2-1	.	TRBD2	TGTGCCAGCTCACAGGGAAGACTAGCGGGCTCCTACAATGAGCAGTTCTTC	CASSQGRLAGSYNEQFF
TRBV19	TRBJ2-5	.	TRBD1	TGTGCCAGCGCCAATCGGACAGGGATAAAAGAGACCCAGTACTTC	CASANRTGIKETQYF
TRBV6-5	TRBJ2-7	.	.	TGTGCCAGCAGTTACGGTATCGGGTACGAGCAGTACTTC	CASSYGIGYEQYF
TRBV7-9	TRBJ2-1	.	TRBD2	TGTGCCAGCAGCTTTAGCGGGACGACCTACAATGAGCAGTTCTTC	CASSFSGTTYNEQFF
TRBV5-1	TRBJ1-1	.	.	TGCGCCAGCAGCGGATCCGGGAGCCTCTGTCAAGCTTTCTTT	CASSGSGSLCQAFF
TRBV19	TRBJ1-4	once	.	TGTGCCAGTAGTACCATGGCCAGAACAGGGATACGGGAAAAACTGTTTTTT	CASSTMARTGIREKLFF
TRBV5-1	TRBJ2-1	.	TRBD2	TGCGCCAGCAGCTCCGAGCGGGGACGCGGGAATGAGCAGTTCTTC	CASSSERGRGNEQFF
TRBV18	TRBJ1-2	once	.	TGTGCCAGCTCACCTGCAGGGGCCAGCTATGGCTACACCTTC	CASSPAGASYGYTF
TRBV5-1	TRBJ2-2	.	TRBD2	TGCGCCAGCAGCTTGGCTAGCGGGAGCGGGACCGGGGAGCTGTTTTTT	CASSLASGSGTGELFF
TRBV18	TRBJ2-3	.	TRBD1	TGTGCCAGCTCACCCCTATTCGGACAGGCGATCACAGATACGCAGTATTTT	CASSPLFGQAITDTQYF
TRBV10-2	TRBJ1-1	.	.	TGCGCCAGCAGGGGCCTCGCTTCTAACACTGAAGCTTTCTTT	CASRGLASNTEAFF
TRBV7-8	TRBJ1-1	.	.	TGTGCCAGCTCGCTCGGGGGGGAAAACACTGAAGCTTTCTTT	CASSLGGENTEAFF
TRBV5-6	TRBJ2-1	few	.	TGTGCCAGCAGCTTGATTCCACAGGCCACGATAGATGAGCAGTTCTTC	CASSLIPQATIDEQFF
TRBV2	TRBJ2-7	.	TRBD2	TGTGCCAGCAGTGACCCGGGGGGGGTTGAGCAGTACTTC	CASSDPGGVEQYF
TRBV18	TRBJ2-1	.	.	TGTGCCAGCTCCCCAGGGTTGACAGCGGGTTTCTACAATGAGCAGTTCTTC	CASSPGLTAGFYNEQFF
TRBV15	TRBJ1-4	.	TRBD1	TGTGCCACCAGCATTCCGGGACAGGGGGTTGAAAAACTGTTTTTT	CATSIPGQGVEKLFF